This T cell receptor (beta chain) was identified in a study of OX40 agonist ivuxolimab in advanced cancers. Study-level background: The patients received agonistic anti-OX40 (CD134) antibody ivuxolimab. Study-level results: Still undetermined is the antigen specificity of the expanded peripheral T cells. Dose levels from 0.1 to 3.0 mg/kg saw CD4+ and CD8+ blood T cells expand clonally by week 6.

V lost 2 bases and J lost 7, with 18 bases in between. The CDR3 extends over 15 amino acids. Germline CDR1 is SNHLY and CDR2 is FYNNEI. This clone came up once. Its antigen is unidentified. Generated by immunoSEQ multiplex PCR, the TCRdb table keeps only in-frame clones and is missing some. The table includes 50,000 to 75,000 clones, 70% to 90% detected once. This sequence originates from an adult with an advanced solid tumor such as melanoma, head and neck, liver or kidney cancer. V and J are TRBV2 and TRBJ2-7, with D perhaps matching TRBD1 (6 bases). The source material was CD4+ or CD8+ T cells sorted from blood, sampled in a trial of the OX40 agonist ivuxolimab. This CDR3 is CASSEIEGRGSEQYF. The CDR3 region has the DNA TGTGCCAGCAGTGAAATTGAGGGAAGGGGGAGTGAGCAGTACTTC.